This T cell receptor (beta chain) was found in a study of cytomegalovirus exposure and HLA in healthy donors. Turning to the study itself: Samples from HLA-typed donors yielded 65 million to 90 million unique TCRs in an early data release.

Findings and caveats of the study: CMV antigen specificity was confirmed in vitro for a few CMV-associated chains. Later work found that TCR association rates differed between HLA loci; DRB1 had the most and HLA-C the fewest.

The CDR3 totals 19 residues. Germline CDR1 and CDR2: GTSNPN and SVGIG (reference sequence). Trimming removed 0 bases from V and 4 bases from J; junction bases left unmatched: 12. The PCR had 60 Vbeta and 13 Jbeta primers. The method was immunoSEQ multiplex PCR; TCRdb's version includes in-frame clones alone and lacks a portion of them. The table has about 130,000 clones, roughly 80% seen once. Whereas donors were nominally healthy upon sampling, unrecorded immune exposures were probable. Details on this clone: Its antigen is still unknown.

Material: PBMCs. The TCR comes from a man aged 35-49 years in good health and CMV-seronegative. The chain couples TRBV30 to TRBJ2-2; the match to TRBD2 covers 12 bases. The CDR3 loop reads CAWSVLGLAGGLTTGELFF. The CDR3 bases are TGTGCCTGGAGTGTTTTAGGCCTAGCGGGAGGGCTAACCACCGGGGAGCTGTTTTTT.